This is a list of T cell receptor beta chains from one sample in a study of cytomegalovirus exposure and HLA in healthy donors. Assay: immunoSEQ multiplex PCR; the TCRdb copy retains only in-frame clones and omits some. The table lists some 330,000 clones, about nine tenths of them singletons. The sequenced sample was PBMCs. The receptors were sampled from a woman in her late teens or twenties in good health and CMV-seronegative. The CDR3 runs from the conserved cysteine through the conserved F or W. The D gene is left open where the match is weak. Clone size is stated in some rows and not others, as once, few, many or a class when expanded.

V: TRBV4-3; size: .; J: TRBJ2-7; D: TRBD2; DNA: TGCGCCAGCAGCCAGGATAGCGGGAGTGTCTACGAGCAGTACTTC; CDR3: CASSQDSGSVYEQYF
V: TRBV27; size: .; J: TRBJ2-1; D: TRBD2; DNA: TGTGCCAGCAGTCCTACTAGCGGGAGTTGGTACAATGAGCAGTTCTTC; CDR3: CASSPTSGSWYNEQFF
V: TRBV7-7; size: .; J: TRBJ2-2; D: .; DNA: TGTGCCAGCAGTCAAACCGGGGGAGTACCACCCGGGGAGCTGTTTTTT; CDR3: CASSQTGGVPPGELFF
V: TRBV5-6; size: .; J: TRBJ2-7; D: .; DNA: TGTGCCAGCAGCTTGGGACTAGACGAGCAGTACTTC; CDR3: CASSLGLDEQYF
V: TRBV7-3; size: .; J: TRBJ2-1; D: TRBD2; DNA: TGTGCCAGCAGCCTAGCGAGACTAGCGGGACCCAATGAGCAGTTCTTC; CDR3: CASSLARLAGPNEQFF
V: TRBV7-8; size: .; J: TRBJ2-7; D: .; DNA: TGTGCCAGCAGCCATGGACAGCCCTACGAGCAGTACTTC; CDR3: CASSHGQPYEQYF
V: TRBV7-9; size: few; J: TRBJ1-1; D: .; DNA: TGTGCCAGCATCTATTCGGGGTCGGGCACTGAAGCTTTCTTT; CDR3: CASIYSGSGTEAFF
V: TRBV4-1; size: .; J: TRBJ2-5; D: .; DNA: TGCGCCAGCAGCCAAGAAGGCAGGGGACCGAGGATGACCCAGTACTTC; CDR3: CASSQEGRGPRMTQYF
V: TRBV5-1; size: .; J: TRBJ2-1; D: .; DNA: TGCGCCAGCAGCCGCGGGACAGCGGAAAGGAATGAGCAGTTCTTC; CDR3: CASSRGTAERNEQFF
V: TRBV4-2; size: .; J: TRBJ1-2; D: TRBD1; DNA: TGTGCCAGCAGACCCGACAGGGGGTCTAACTATGGCTACACCTTC; CDR3: CASRPDRGSNYGYTF
V: TRBV9; size: .; J: TRBJ2-7; D: .; DNA: TGTGCCAGCAGCGAGGGGTCATACAGCTCCTACGAGCAGTACTTC; CDR3: CASSEGSYSSYEQYF
V: TRBV11-3; size: .; J: TRBJ1-5; D: TRBD1; DNA: TGTGCCAGCAGCTTAGGGACAGGGCCTTACGGGCCCCAGCATTTT; CDR3: CASSLGTGPYGPQHF
V: TRBV5-1; size: few; J: TRBJ2-7; D: .; DNA: TGCGCCAGCAGCTTTGGAGGGATCTCCTACGAGCAGTACTTC; CDR3: CASSFGGISYEQYF
V: TRBV2; size: .; J: TRBJ1-2; D: .; DNA: TGTGCCAGCATGAGCGGCGGGAGAAATGGCTACACCTTC; CDR3: CASMSGGRNGYTF
V: TRBV15; size: .; J: TRBJ2-5; D: .; DNA: TGTGCCACCAGCATCCGACCGGGGATCGGCGAGACCCAGTACTTC; CDR3: CATSIRPGIGETQYF
V: TRBV14; size: once; J: TRBJ2-3; D: .; DNA: TGTGCCAGCAGATCGGGAATAAGTACAGATACGCAGTATTTT; CDR3: CASRSGISTDTQYF
V: TRBV5-4; size: .; J: TRBJ2-5; D: TRBD1; DNA: TGTGCCAGCAGCTTGGGACAGGGCGAGACCCAGTACTTC; CDR3: CASSLGQGETQYF
V: TRBV7-9; size: .; J: TRBJ1-2; D: .; DNA: TGTGCCAGCAGCCCCATAAGGCGGGACGTGCACTATGGCTACACCTTC; CDR3: CASSPIRRDVHYGYTF
V: TRBV7-2; size: once; J: TRBJ2-7; D: .; DNA: TGTGCCAGCAGCAAACGGGACAACTCCTACGAGCAGTACTTC; CDR3: CASSKRDNSYEQYF
V: TRBV29-1; size: .; J: TRBJ1-1; D: TRBD1; DNA: TGCAGCGTCGCGACAGGGGAATACACTGAAGCTTTCTTT; CDR3: CSVATGEYTEAFF
V: TRBV7-2; size: .; J: TRBJ2-7; D: TRBD2; DNA: TGTGCCAGCAGCTTAGAAGCGGGAGGGGGGGAGCAGTACTTC; CDR3: CASSLEAGGGEQYF
V: TRBV28; size: .; J: TRBJ1-5; D: TRBD1; DNA: TGTGCCAGCAGACAGGGGTCCATTAGCAATCAGCCCCAGCATTTT; CDR3: CASRQGSISNQPQHF
V: TRBV15; size: .; J: TRBJ1-4; D: .; DNA: TGTGCCACCAGCAGAGATCGCCACGACGGAGGAATGATTTTT; CDR3: CATSRDRHDGGMIF
V: TRBV5-1; size: .; J: TRBJ2-5; D: TRBD1; DNA: TGCGCCAGCAGCCTCATGACAGGGGAGGCGGAGACCCAGTACTTC; CDR3: CASSLMTGEAETQYF
V: TRBV6-6; size: .; J: TRBJ2-7; D: TRBD2; DNA: TGTGCCAGCAGTTACGCTGGGGACTATTCCTACGAGCAGTACTTC; CDR3: CASSYAGDYSYEQYF
V: TRBV10-1; size: .; J: TRBJ2-1; D: TRBD2; DNA: TGCGCCAGCAGGATAGCGGGAGAGGCTTGGAATGAGCAGTTCTTC; CDR3: CASRIAGEAWNEQFF
V: TRBV29-1; size: .; J: TRBJ1-2; D: .; DNA: TGCAGCGTTTGTTGCAGGGAAGACAACTATGGCTACACCTTC; CDR3: CSVCCREDNYGYTF
V: TRBV5-4; size: .; J: TRBJ2-5; D: TRBD2; DNA: TGTGCCAGCAGCTTGAGGGACTACCTCGGGGCCCAGTACTTC; CDR3: CASSLRDYLGAQYF
V: TRBV2; size: .; J: TRBJ2-5; D: TRBD1; DNA: TGTGCCAGCAGTGCCCCATTCCTACAGGGGGAAGAGACCCAGTACTTC; CDR3: CASSAPFLQGEETQYF
V: TRBV6-4; size: .; J: TRBJ2-1; D: TRBD2; DNA: TGTGCCAGCAGAACTAGCGGGTCTTCCTACAATGAGCAGTTCTTC; CDR3: CASRTSGSSYNEQFF
V: TRBV28; size: .; J: TRBJ2-7; D: .; DNA: TGTGCCAGCAGTTTATCTCCGTACGAGCAGTACTTC; CDR3: CASSLSPYEQYF
V: TRBV6-6; size: .; J: TRBJ2-7; D: .; DNA: TGTGCCAGCAGTTACTCGCAGGGCGCCTACGAGCAGTACTTC; CDR3: CASSYSQGAYEQYF
V: TRBV9; size: once; J: TRBJ1-1; D: TRBD1; DNA: TGTGCCAGCAGCCCTCACCAGGGGGCATCCCGGGGCACTGAAGCTTTCTTT; CDR3: CASSPHQGASRGTEAFF
V: TRBV11-2; size: .; J: TRBJ1-5; D: TRBD1; DNA: TGTGCCAGCAGCTCGGACGTTGGGACAGGGGGCAATCAGCCCCAGCATTTT; CDR3: CASSSDVGTGGNQPQHF
V: TRBV7-3; size: few; J: TRBJ2-2; D: .; DNA: TGTGCCAGCAGCCGACTTGGGGCCAACACCGGGGAGCTGTTTTTT; CDR3: CASSRLGANTGELFF